The rows below give T cell receptor beta chains drawn from one sample of a study of T cell repertoires in cytomegalovirus infection. MiXCR was run by TCRdb on the reads, yielding one entry per CDR3 protein. This sample carries 400,000 or so distinct CDR3 sequences, approximately 31% of them seen once, and the ten largest clones take roughly 13%. Sequencing was performed on PBMCs. These TCRs come from a human donor in good health (CMV status not recorded). Some clones in this sample may be carry-over from other donors' samples. Both conserved end residues are part of each CDR3. D genes are given only for firm matches. The size of a clone is reported for some rows only, either as once, few or many, or as a class for expanded clones.

v_call: TRBV19
clone_size: .
j_call: TRBJ2-7
d_call: TRBD1
cdr3_aa: CASADPGQSYEQYF
cdr3_nt: TGTGCCAGCGCTGACCCGGGACAGTCCTACGAGCAGTACTTC

v_call: TRBV12-3/TRBV12-4
clone_size: few
j_call: TRBJ2-3
d_call: .
cdr3_aa: CASSLGGPLEAQYF
cdr3_nt: TGTGCCAGCAGTTTGGGTGGCCCCCTCGAGGCGCAGTATTTT

v_call: TRBV5-4
clone_size: .
j_call: TRBJ2-3
d_call: TRBD2
cdr3_aa: CASSYLLAGGTTDTQYF
cdr3_nt: TGTGCCAGCAGCTACCTATTAGCGGGGGGTACCACAGATACGCAGTATTTT

v_call: TRBV7-2
clone_size: many
j_call: TRBJ2-3
d_call: TRBD2
cdr3_aa: CASSHLAGRLAGGSDTQYF
cdr3_nt: TGTGCCAGCAGCCACCTCGCGGGAAGACTAGCGGGGGGGTCAGATACGCAGTATTTT

v_call: TRBV7-9
clone_size: many
j_call: TRBJ2-4
d_call: .
cdr3_aa: CASSLDRANKNIQYF
cdr3_nt: TGTGCCAGCAGCTTAGACCGGGCAAACAAAAACATTCAGTACTTC

v_call: TRBV7-2
clone_size: many
j_call: TRBJ1-1
d_call: .
cdr3_aa: CASSFAGAAAFF
cdr3_nt: TGTGCCAGCAGCTTTGCCGGGGCGGCAGCTTTCTTT

v_call: TRBV29-1
clone_size: .
j_call: TRBJ2-7
d_call: .
cdr3_aa: CSSRSPGSNEQYF
cdr3_nt: TGCAGCTCTCGGTCTCCGGGGTCCAACGAGCAGTACTTC

v_call: TRBV7-2
clone_size: few
j_call: TRBJ1-3
d_call: .
cdr3_aa: CASSSGRVSGNTIYF
cdr3_nt: TGTGCCAGCAGCTCAGGACGGGTCTCTGGAAACACCATATATTTT

v_call: TRBV12-3/TRBV12-4
clone_size: .
j_call: TRBJ1-1
d_call: .
cdr3_aa: CASTLLARVEAFF
cdr3_nt: TGTGCCAGCACCCTACTTGCCCGGGTTGAAGCTTTCTTT

v_call: TRBV19
clone_size: many
j_call: TRBJ1-2
d_call: TRBD1
cdr3_aa: CASSLTGTAYYGYTF
cdr3_nt: TGTGCCAGTAGTCTAACCGGGACAGCATACTATGGCTACACCTTC

v_call: TRBV7-2
clone_size: many
j_call: TRBJ2-1
d_call: TRBD1
cdr3_aa: CASSLAGQGANEQFF
cdr3_nt: TGTGCCAGCAGCTTGGCAGGACAGGGGGCGAATGAGCAGTTCTTC

v_call: TRBV7-8
clone_size: .
j_call: TRBJ2-5
d_call: TRBD2
cdr3_aa: CASTNSGLAGGQETQYF
cdr3_nt: TGTGCCAGCACCAATTCGGGACTAGCGGGGGGTCAAGAGACCCAGTACTTC

v_call: TRBV4-1
clone_size: few
j_call: TRBJ1-6
d_call: TRBD1
cdr3_aa: CASSHNRGSNSPLHF
cdr3_nt: TGCGCCAGCAGCCATAACAGGGGGTCGAATTCACCCCTCCACTTT

v_call: TRBV7-2
clone_size: many
j_call: TRBJ2-3
d_call: .
cdr3_aa: CASSVQGGSTDTQYF
cdr3_nt: TGTGCCAGCAGCGTCCAGGGGGGTAGCACAGATACGCAGTATTTT

v_call: TRBV11-2
clone_size: .
j_call: TRBJ1-4
d_call: .
cdr3_aa: CASSLGSGITEKLFF
cdr3_nt: TGTGCCAGCAGCTTAGGTTCCGGGATAACTGAAAAACTGTTTTTT

v_call: TRBV29-1
clone_size: few
j_call: TRBJ2-4
d_call: TRBD1
cdr3_aa: CSVGTGGRGNIQYF
cdr3_nt: TGCAGCGTTGGGACAGGGGGCCGAGGTAACATTCAGTACTTC

v_call: TRBV11-2
clone_size: .
j_call: TRBJ1-6
d_call: TRBD1
cdr3_aa: CASSLRRGRSPLHF
cdr3_nt: TGTGCCAGCAGCTTACGGAGGGGGCGTTCACCCCTCCACTTT

v_call: TRBV7-9
clone_size: few
j_call: TRBJ2-5
d_call: .
cdr3_aa: CASSTPDRYQETQYF
cdr3_nt: TGTGCCAGCAGCACACCCGACCGGTACCAAGAGACCCAGTACTTC

v_call: TRBV19
clone_size: .
j_call: TRBJ1-4
d_call: .
cdr3_aa: CASSMGGAKREKLFF
cdr3_nt: TGTGCCAGTAGTATGGGGGGTGCCAAGCGGGAAAAACTGTTTTTT

v_call: TRBV12-3/TRBV12-4
clone_size: many
j_call: TRBJ1-4
d_call: TRBD1
cdr3_aa: CASSSGGVTNEKLFF
cdr3_nt: TGTGCCAGCAGTTCAGGGGGCGTCACTAATGAAAAACTGTTTTTT

v_call: TRBV5-4
clone_size: few
j_call: TRBJ1-4
d_call: TRBD1
cdr3_aa: CASSPGYAGGEEKLFF
cdr3_nt: TGTGCCAGCAGCCCCGGCTATGCAGGGGGAGAGGAAAAACTGTTTTTT

v_call: TRBV4-1
clone_size: .
j_call: TRBJ2-1
d_call: .
cdr3_aa: CASSQVRGEQFF
cdr3_nt: TGCGCCAGCAGCCAAGTTCGGGGTGAGCAGTTCTTC

v_call: TRBV6-2/TRBV6-3
clone_size: few
j_call: TRBJ1-6
d_call: .
cdr3_aa: CASSYRGRNTNSPLHF
cdr3_nt: TGTGCCAGCAGTTACCGGGGCCGGAATACGAATTCACCCCTCCACTTT

v_call: TRBV28
clone_size: .
j_call: TRBJ2-7
d_call: .
cdr3_aa: CASSPRSPSSYEQYF
cdr3_nt: TGTGCCAGCAGTCCCCGGTCCCCCAGCTCCTACGAGCAGTACTTC

v_call: TRBV2
clone_size: .
j_call: TRBJ1-1
d_call: .
cdr3_aa: CASRKQLDTEAFF
cdr3_nt: TGTGCCAGCAGGAAACAGTTGGACACTGAAGCTTTCTTT

v_call: TRBV4-1
clone_size: .
j_call: TRBJ1-2
d_call: .
cdr3_aa: CASSQDAGPGVYGYTF
cdr3_nt: TGCGCCAGCAGCCAAGATGCGGGACCGGGCGTTTATGGCTACACCTTC

v_call: TRBV7-9
clone_size: few
j_call: TRBJ2-7
d_call: .
cdr3_aa: CASSLVLGGEYEQYF
cdr3_nt: TGTGCCAGCAGCTTAGTCCTGGGGGGCGAGTACGAGCAGTACTTC

v_call: TRBV6-6
clone_size: .
j_call: TRBJ2-7
d_call: .
cdr3_aa: CASRPTGSYEQYF
cdr3_nt: TGTGCCAGCAGACCTACCGGGTCCTACGAGCAGTACTTC

v_call: TRBV7-8
clone_size: .
j_call: TRBJ1-5
d_call: TRBD1
cdr3_aa: CVSSAKGQGGIRNQPQHF
cdr3_nt: TGTGTCAGCAGCGCCAAGGGACAGGGAGGAATAAGAAATCAGCCCCAGCATTTT

v_call: TRBV20-1
clone_size: .
j_call: TRBJ2-7
d_call: TRBD1
cdr3_aa: CSAQFGQGHEQYF
cdr3_nt: TGCAGTGCCCAATTCGGACAGGGCCACGAGCAGTACTTC

v_call: TRBV7-6
clone_size: many
j_call: TRBJ2-7
d_call: .
cdr3_aa: CASSSQSGSSSYEQYF
cdr3_nt: TGTGCCAGCAGCTCCCAAAGTGGCAGTAGCTCCTACGAGCAGTACTTC

v_call: TRBV6-1
clone_size: .
j_call: TRBJ2-2
d_call: .
cdr3_aa: CASSEAGQGNTGELFF
cdr3_nt: TGTGCCAGCAGTGAAGCTGGGCAGGGGAACACCGGGGAGCTGTTTTTT

v_call: TRBV11-2
clone_size: .
j_call: TRBJ2-1
d_call: .
cdr3_aa: CASSSAGAPLLSYNEQFF
cdr3_nt: TGTGCCAGCAGCTCGGCAGGGGCCCCACTCCTCTCCTACAATGAGCAGTTCTTC

v_call: TRBV18
clone_size: .
j_call: TRBJ2-7
d_call: TRBD1
cdr3_aa: CASSPYGTEYEQYF
cdr3_nt: TGTGCCAGCTCACCTTACGGGACAGAGTACGAGCAGTACTTC

v_call: TRBV10-3
clone_size: few
j_call: TRBJ2-7
d_call: TRBD1
cdr3_aa: CAIRSGTGDEQYF
cdr3_nt: TGTGCCATCAGATCCGGGACAGGGGACGAGCAGTACTTC

v_call: TRBV28
clone_size: .
j_call: TRBJ2-3
d_call: .
cdr3_aa: CASSPLRGAGDTQYF
cdr3_nt: TGTGCCAGCAGTCCTCTCCGGGGGGCGGGAGATACGCAGTATTTT

v_call: TRBV29-1
clone_size: few
j_call: TRBJ2-3
d_call: .
cdr3_aa: CSVERAGVTDTQYF
cdr3_nt: TGCAGCGTTGAACGGGCAGGCGTCACAGATACGCAGTATTTT

v_call: TRBV2
clone_size: .
j_call: TRBJ1-1
d_call: TRBD1
cdr3_aa: CASRTGGEAFF
cdr3_nt: TGTGCCAGCAGGACAGGGGGTGAAGCTTTCTTT

v_call: TRBV12-3/TRBV12-4
clone_size: .
j_call: TRBJ2-6
d_call: TRBD1
cdr3_aa: CASSLSGTGGSGANVLTF
cdr3_nt: TGTGCCAGCAGTTTATCCGGGACAGGGGGAAGTGGGGCCAACGTCCTGACTTTC

v_call: TRBV7-2
clone_size: .
j_call: TRBJ1-2
d_call: .
cdr3_aa: CASSSQANYGYTF
cdr3_nt: TGTGCCAGCAGCTCTCAGGCTAACTATGGCTACACCTTC

v_call: TRBV7-3
clone_size: .
j_call: TRBJ1-1
d_call: .
cdr3_aa: CAGKSQQNTEAFF
cdr3_nt: TGTGCCGGAAAGAGCCAGCAGAACACTGAAGCTTTCTTT

v_call: TRBV6-1
clone_size: many
j_call: TRBJ1-1
d_call: .
cdr3_aa: CAIRETEGNRAEAFF
cdr3_nt: TGTGCCATCCGGGAGACGGAGGGGAATCGGGCTGAAGCTTTCTTT

v_call: TRBV4-1
clone_size: many
j_call: TRBJ1-4
d_call: TRBD1
cdr3_aa: CASNSGQGPTNEKLFF
cdr3_nt: TGCGCCAGCAACTCGGGACAGGGGCCAACGAATGAAAAACTGTTTTTT

v_call: TRBV15
clone_size: .
j_call: TRBJ2-2
d_call: TRBD1
cdr3_aa: CATSSPTGGWNTGELFF
cdr3_nt: TGTGCCACCAGCAGTCCCACAGGGGGCTGGAACACCGGGGAGCTGTTTTTT

v_call: TRBV20-1
clone_size: few
j_call: TRBJ1-1
d_call: .
cdr3_aa: CSAGREFTEAFF
cdr3_nt: TGCAGTGCGGGCAGGGAGTTCACTGAAGCTTTCTTT

v_call: TRBV7-8
clone_size: .
j_call: TRBJ2-5
d_call: TRBD1
cdr3_aa: CASSLGTGLETQYF
cdr3_nt: TGTGCCAGCAGCTTAGGGACAGGGTTGGAGACCCAGTACTTC

v_call: TRBV12-3/TRBV12-4
clone_size: .
j_call: TRBJ1-3
d_call: TRBD1
cdr3_aa: CANPVNRGLSGNTIYF
cdr3_nt: TGTGCCAACCCTGTTAACAGGGGGCTCTCTGGAAACACCATATATTTT

v_call: TRBV6-5
clone_size: .
j_call: TRBJ1-3
d_call: TRBD1
cdr3_aa: CASSPGQSSGNTIYF
cdr3_nt: TGTGCCAGCAGTCCGGGACAGTCCTCTGGAAACACCATATATTTT

v_call: TRBV20-1
clone_size: once
j_call: TRBJ1-5
d_call: .
cdr3_aa: CSARDTGIQQPQHF
cdr3_nt: TGCAGTGCTAGAGACACAGGGATTCAGCAGCCCCAGCATTTT

v_call: TRBV7-9
clone_size: .
j_call: TRBJ2-7
d_call: .
cdr3_aa: CASRGSSGDPYEQYF
cdr3_nt: TGTGCCAGCAGGGGTTCTTCGGGGGACCCCTACGAGCAGTACTTC

v_call: TRBV24-1
clone_size: few
j_call: TRBJ2-5
d_call: .
cdr3_aa: CATSASGATQETQYF
cdr3_nt: TGTGCCACCAGTGCATCGGGGGCGACTCAAGAGACCCAGTACTTC

v_call: TRBV2
clone_size: .
j_call: TRBJ2-7
d_call: TRBD2
cdr3_aa: CAIRQRGTYEQYF
cdr3_nt: TGTGCCATCCGCCAGCGGGGAACCTACGAGCAGTACTTC

v_call: TRBV5-4
clone_size: .
j_call: TRBJ1-2
d_call: .
cdr3_aa: CASSGWGRRGYTF
cdr3_nt: TGTGCCAGCAGCGGGTGGGGGCGCCGGGGCTACACCTTC

v_call: TRBV28
clone_size: .
j_call: TRBJ1-5
d_call: .
cdr3_aa: CASGTNNQPQNF
cdr3_nt: TGTGCCAGCGGGACAAACAATCAGCCCCAGAATTTT